These 26 T cell receptor beta chains originate from one sample sequenced in a study of cytomegalovirus exposure and HLA in healthy donors. Libraries were prepared by immunoSEQ multiplex PCR; TCRdb keeps only in-frame clonotypes and omits some of them. The table shows 95,000 to 120,000 clones, with approximately 96% occurring only once. Sequenced input: PBMCs. The origin of the receptors is a woman under 30 in good health and CMV-seronegative.

The chain has TRBV28 and TRBJ1-4; D is ambiguous. Trimming took off 3 bases at V and 1 base at J, with 9 bases between the two ends. The CDR3 loop spans 15 amino acids. Germline loops: CDR1 MDHEN, CDR2 SYDVKM. The CDR3 protein is CASSLSGRTNEKLFF. The CDR3 coding sequence is TGTGCCAGCAGTTTGTCAGGCCGAACTAATGAAAAACTGTTTTTT.

V gene TRBV7-7 combines with J gene TRBJ2-1, with no clear D. Germline V CDR1 and CDR2: SSHAT, FNYEAQ (reference sequence). The CDR3 length is 13 residues. V was pared by 4 bases and J by 5 bases, with 9 bases between. The CDR3 DNA reads as TGTGCCAGCAGCTCGACACATAACAATGAGCAGTTCTTC. Translated: CASSSTHNNEQFF.

The V and J genes are TRBV7-8 and TRBJ1-5; TRBD1 is a possible D gene (5 bases). With 4 bases removed from V and 2 bases from J, the gap between germline ends came to 12 bases. Germline V gene sequence: CDR1 SGHVS, CDR2 FQNEAQ. CDR3 size: 15 residues. CDR3 DNA: TGTGCCAGCAGCTGGACACTCACTGGCAATCAGCCCCAGCATTTT. Residues: CASSWTLTGNQPQHF.

The chain has TRBV4-2 and TRBJ1-4, with no clear D. CDR3 size: 12 residues. V shed 4 bases and J shed 3 bases, with 3 bases lying between them. Germline V gene data show CDR1 as LGHNA and CDR2 as YNFKEQ. For the CDR3, the DNA is TGTGCCAGCAGCCCTGCTAATGAAAAACTGTTTTTT. It specifies CASSPANEKLFF.

The chain couples TRBV28 to TRBJ1-2; 10 nucleotides line up with TRBD1. This CDR3 is built from 15 residues. The germline gives CDR1 MDHEN, CDR2 SYDVKM. V was pared by 0 bases and J by 6 bases, with 4 bases of the junction left unmatched. Here the CDR3 DNA reads TGTGCCAGCAGTTTATGGGACAGGGGGTTGGATGGCTACACCTTC. The encoded protein is CASSLWDRGLDGYTF.

Only one count was recorded for this clone. The DNA of the CDR3 is TGTGCCGCCTCGGACAGGGTAGCTTGGAGGCAGTACTTC. Its protein is CAASDRVAWRQYF. The rearrangement links TRBV27 to TRBJ2-7, with 8 positions matching TRBD1. The CDR3 has 13 amino acids. CDR1 and CDR2 (germline): MNHEY, SMNVEV (reference sequence). V lost 11 bases to trimming and J lost 9 bases; unmatched junction nucleotides: 15.

The V gene is TRBV5-6, the J gene TRBJ1-2; D ambiguous. This CDR3 comprises 15 residues. CDR1 SGHDT and CDR2 YYEEEE come from the germline V gene. Trimming removed 0 bases from V and 4 bases from J, with 13 bases in between. The CDR3 protein is CASSLGRIPIYGYTF. As DNA, the CDR3 is TGTGCCAGCAGCTTGGGGCGGATACCGATCTATGGCTACACCTTC.

The genes are TRBV4-2 and TRBJ2-3; 8 nucleotides line up with TRBD1. The V segment lost 3 bases and the J segment 0 bases; nucleotides outside the gene matches: 2. From germline, CDR1 is LGHNA and CDR2 YNFKEQ. This CDR3 is built from 15 residues. The DNA for the CDR3 is TGTGCCAGCAGCCACGACAGGGGAAGCACAGATACGCAGTATTTT. It codes for CASSHDRGSTDTQYF.

J is TRBJ1-6 and V is TRBV11-1; D gene uncertain. Germline V gives CDR1 SGHAT, CDR2 FQDESV (reference sequence). Trimming stripped 5 bases from V and 6 bases from J, with 8 bases between. This CDR3 contains 13 residues. In DNA, the CDR3 is TGTGCCAGCAGCCTGACTGGTAATTCACCCCTCCACTTT. Its translation is CASSLTGNSPLHF.

The chain couples TRBV28 to TRBJ1-1; 9 bases map to TRBD1. V dropped 0 bases and J dropped 5; count of bases not matched to a gene: 7. Germline values: CDR1 MDHEN, CDR2 SYDVKM. The CDR3 sequence is 16 residues long. The CDR3 spells CASSLWGDRERTEAFF. As DNA, the CDR3 is TGTGCCAGCAGTTTATGGGGGGACAGGGAGCGAACTGAAGCTTTCTTT. Supplemented by reference TRBV28 and TRBJ1-1, the full variable domain reads DVKVTQSSRYLVKRTGEKVFLECVQDMDHENMFWYRQDPGLGLRLIYFSYDVKMKEKGDIPEGYSVSREKKERFSLILESASTNQTSMYLCASSLWGDRERTEAFFGQGTRLTVV.

J is TRBJ2-5 and V is TRBV4-3; 9 bases are shared with TRBD1. The CDR3 is 15 amino acids. CDR1 LGHNA and CDR2 YSLEER come from the germline V gene. The trim removed 1 base at V and 5 bases at J, leaving 5 bases unmatched. As DNA, the CDR3 is TGCGCCAGCAGCCAAGTGGGGACAGGGAGCGAGACCCAGTACTTC. Amino acid sequence: CASSQVGTGSETQYF.

V and J are TRBV7-9 and TRBJ2-7; 12 nucleotides match TRBD2. Germline assignment: CDR1 SEHNR and CDR2 FQNEAQ (reference sequence). The CDR3 runs to 18 residues. The J segment lost 7 bases and the V segment lost 5 bases, leaving 18 bases of the junction unmatched. The CDR3 coding sequence is TGTGCCAGCAGCCCCGGGACTAGCGGGTCCCCTAAGCGGGGTGAGCAGTACTTC. This gives the protein CASSPGTSGSPKRGEQYF. Looking up the rest from reference TRBV7-9 and TRBJ2-7 gives the full variable domain: DTGVSQNPRHKITKRGQNVTFRCDPISEHNRLYWYRQTLGQGPEFLTYFQNEAQLEKSRLLSDRFSAERPKGSFSTLEIQRTEQGDSAMYLCASSPGTSGSPKRGEQYFGPGTRLTVT.

The chain joins TRBV29-1 to TRBJ1-2; possibly TRBD1 for D (6 bases). The CDR3 is 13 residues long. V dropped 0 bases and J dropped 7 bases, with 12 bases sitting between them. Germline V gene data show CDR1 as SQVTM and CDR2 as ANQGSEA. CDR3: CSVEEAGATGYTF. CDR3 bases: TGCAGCGTTGAAGAAGCAGGGGCGACTGGCTACACCTTC.

This chain uses TRBV9 with TRBJ1-2; 7 positions agree with TRBD1. Germline CDR1 and CDR2: SGDLS and YYNGEE. With V trimmed by 3 bases and J by 1 base, 3 bases remained unmatched. This CDR3 has 14 residues. CDR3 coding DNA: TGTGCCAGCAGCGGGGGGACAGTTAACTATGGCTACACCTTC. The encoded protein is CASSGGTVNYGYTF.

The chain combines TRBV19 with TRBJ1-2; 8 bases line up with TRBD1. Germline CDR1 and CDR2: LNHDA and SQIVND (reference sequence). The CDR3 runs to 16 residues. The V segment lost 4 bases and the J segment 3 bases; nucleotides outside the gene matches: 10. For the CDR3, the DNA is TGTGCCAGTAGTACCGGGACAGGTGCATATGACTATGGCTACACCTTC. It translates to CASSTGTGAYDYGYTF.

The rearrangement joins TRBV9 to TRBJ2-1; D might be TRBD2 (6 bases). This CDR3 comprises 17 residues. Germline values: CDR1 SGDLS, CDR2 YYNGEE. V lost 0 bases to trimming and J lost 0 bases, with 13 bases between them. CDR3 nucleotides: TGTGCCAGCAGCGTAGTCGGGAGTTTCAGCTCCTACAATGAGCAGTTCTTC. Its translation is CASSVVGSFSSYNEQFF.

This chain uses TRBV5-1 with TRBJ1-2; D might be TRBD1 (5 bases). This CDR3 spans 12 amino acids. Germline V gives CDR1 SGHRS, CDR2 YFSETQ. Trimming removed 0 bases from V and 5 bases from J, with 5 bases in between. CDR3 sequence: CASSLGQYGYTF. The CDR3 DNA follows: TGCGCCAGCAGCTTGGGACAGTATGGCTACACCTTC.

The rearrangement links TRBV27 to TRBJ1-2; 7 nucleotides align to TRBD1. The V and J ends lost 5 bases and 3 bases, in that order; junction bases with no gene match: 9. The CDR3 extends over 15 amino acids. The V gene's germline CDR1 is MNHEY and CDR2 SMNVEV (reference sequence). CDR3 sequence reads: CASSITGVGDYGYTF. The DNA for the CDR3 is TGTGCCAGCAGTATCACAGGGGTTGGTGACTATGGCTACACCTTC.

V usage is TRBV7-6 and J usage is TRBJ1-5; 7 bases match TRBD1. The CDR3 runs 15 residues. V shed 2 bases and J 1 base; nucleotides not matched to a gene: 2. Germline loops: CDR1 SGHVS, CDR2 FNYEAQ. The CDR3 spells CASSLRRGSNQPQHF. As DNA, the CDR3 is TGTGCCAGCAGCTTACGCAGGGGGAGCAATCAGCCCCAGCATTTT. Full variable domain (rest looked up from reference TRBV7-6 and TRBJ1-5): GAGVSQSPRYKVTKRGQDVALRCDPISGHVSLYWYRQALGQGPEFLTYFNYEAQQDKSGLPNDRFSAERPEGSISTLTIQRTEQRDSAMYRCASSLRRGSNQPQHFGDGTRLSIL.

The genes are TRBV29-1 and TRBJ1-2; no reliable D call. The CDR3 is made up of 12 amino acids. Trimming removed 6 bases at V and 2 bases at J, with 10 bases between. CDR1 and CDR2 (germline): SQVTM, ANQGSEA. The CDR3 spells CSVGNPNYGYTF. DNA of the CDR3: TGCAGCGTGGGCAATCCCAACTATGGCTACACCTTC.

The table lists this clone with a count of one. The rearrangement uses TRBV6-6 and TRBJ2-7; 7 nucleotides agree with TRBD1. The CDR3 runs to 14 residues. Germline V gives CDR1 MNHNY, CDR2 SVGAGI (reference sequence). With V trimmed by 1 base and J by 2 bases, 2 bases remained unmatched. In nucleotides, the CDR3 is TGTGCCAGCAGTTACTTTGACAGGGCCTACGAGCAGTACTTC. Amino acid sequence: CASSYFDRAYEQYF.

The chain uses TRBV9 and TRBJ1-6; D unresolved. The germline CDR1 and CDR2 sequences are SGDLS and YYNGEE. Trimming removed 4 bases from V and 7 bases from J, with 12 bases in between. The CDR3 length is 14 residues. The CDR3 spells CASSTPGSNSPLHF. The CDR3 DNA follows: TGTGCCAGCAGCACCCCGGGGTCCAATTCACCCCTCCACTTT.

Remarks on this clone: Within the sample, other DNA sequences also encode this same CDR3. The chain is built from TRBV5-1 and TRBJ2-1; perhaps TRBD1 as D (5 bases). V was shortened by 0 bases and J by 5 bases, with 9 bases between the two germline ends. The CDR3 runs to 14 residues. Germline V CDR1 and CDR2: SGHRS, YFSETQ. The CDR3 DNA sequence: TGCGCCAGCAGCTTGGGGCTAGGGGACAATGAGCAGTTCTTC. Translating gives CASSLGLGDNEQFF.

The V and J genes are TRBV2 and TRBJ2-3, with a possible D match to TRBD2 (5 bases). V was trimmed by 5 bases and J by 4 bases, leaving 10 bases between them. Germline V gives CDR1 SNHLY, CDR2 FYNNEI. The CDR3 extends over 13 amino acids. The CDR3 sequence: CASSRTGADTQYF. CDR3 coding DNA: TGTGCCAGCAGTAGGACTGGGGCAGATACGCAGTATTTT.

The J gene is TRBJ2-1, the V gene TRBV7-2; TRBD2 matches 11 bases. J gave up 2 bases and V 5 bases, and 2 bases lay outside the gene matches. In germline, CDR1 is SGHTA, CDR2 FQGNSA. The CDR3 extends over 15 amino acids. The CDR3 spells CASSLGLAAYNEQFF. The CDR3 DNA is TGTGCCAGCAGCCTGGGACTAGCGGCCTACAATGAGCAGTTCTTC. Drawing the rest from reference TRBV7-2 and TRBJ2-1, the complete variable domain is GAGVSQSPSNKVTEKGKDVELRCDPISGHTALYWYRQSLGQGLEFLIYFQGNSAPDKSGLPSDRFSAERTGGSVSTLTIQRTQQEDSAVYLCASSLGLAAYNEQFFGPGTRLTVL.

The J gene is TRBJ2-3, the V gene TRBV9, with 9 nucleotides matching TRBD2. The CDR3 runs 17 residues. The germline V gene has CDR1 SGDLS and CDR2 YYNGEE. The junction had 11 bases not matched to a gene; V was cut back by 4 bases and J by 2 bases. This chain's CDR3 is CASSTSLAGRHTDTQYF. CDR3 coding DNA: TGTGCCAGCAGCACCAGTCTAGCGGGGCGACACACAGATACGCAGTATTTT.